Below, 15 T cell receptor beta chains from the same sample are listed, as sequenced in a study of response to subunit inactivated influenza vaccine. TCRdb re-called the RT-PCR reads with MiXCR, one entry per CDR3 protein. The repertoire has about 780,000 distinct CDR3 sequences, under 20% of them found once; the top ten carry about 11%. The sample was PBMCs from blood, taken roughly 5 days after vaccination. Every receptor here comes from a man aged 50-60 years who received an inactivated influenza vaccine.

The J gene is TRBJ2-7, the V gene TRBV20-1; no definite D call. This CDR3 contains 18 residues. Germline CDR1 and CDR2: DFQATT and SNEGSKA (reference sequence). Trimming took 5 bases from V and 7 from J, leaving 33 bases between them. The CDR3 loop reads CSAAPTTTLRAKNWEQYF. The CDR3 region has the DNA TGCAGTGCTGCCCCTACGACGACTCTTCGAGCGAAAAACTGGGAGCAGTACTTC.

This clonotype was seen a few times. This rearrangement joins TRBV27 to TRBJ2-7; a weak D match, TRBD1 (5 bases). Germline CDR1 and CDR2: MNHEY and SMNVEV (reference sequence). The CDR3 length is 13 residues. The V and J ends lost 6 bases and 2 bases respectively, with 11 bases between them. The CDR3, as DNA: TGTGCCAGCAGGGGGCATCTTGCCTACGAGCAGTACTTC. Amino acids: CASRGHLAYEQYF.

This rearrangement joins TRBV11-2 to TRBJ2-5; TRBD2 matches 10 bases. Germline-derived CDR1 and CDR2 are SGHAT and FQNNGV. The CDR3 contains 20 residues. V shed 2 bases and J 2 bases; nucleotides not matched to a gene: 17. CDR3 sequence: CASSLRGDSSGGARQETQYF. The CDR3 bases are TGTGCCAGCAGCTTAAGGGGTGACTCGAGCGGGGGGGCACGACAAGAGACCCAGTACTTC.

This clonotype occurred a few times. This rearrangement joins TRBV20-1 to TRBJ2-1; D is uncertain. The V end was cut by 5 bases, the J end by 0 bases, with 20 bases between. This CDR3 has 17 amino acids. CDR1 DFQATT and CDR2 SNEGSKA come from the germline V gene (reference sequence). CDR3 sequence: CSAHLSKDRSSYNEQFF. The DNA of the CDR3 is TGCAGTGCTCACTTATCCAAGGACCGAAGCTCCTACAATGAGCAGTTCTTC.

As for this clonotype: The junction and the germline gene differ at one end; a read error may be behind it. The chain couples TRBV20-1 to TRBJ1-2, with TRBD1 matching over 8 bases. The CDR3 length is 16 residues. Germline V gives CDR1 DFQATT, CDR2 SNEGSKA (reference sequence). The CDR3 sequence is CCARDGTGYFYVGYTF. The CDR3 nucleotides are TGCTGTGCTAGAGACGGGACAGGATACTTCTATGTTGGCTACACCTTC.

The chain uses TRBV5-5 and TRBJ1-6; D not certain. This CDR3 spans 15 amino acids. The ends were cut back, 3 bases at V and 7 bases at J, with 14 bases in the middle. CDR1 is SGHKS and CDR2 is YYEKEE in the germline V gene (reference sequence). Here the CDR3 DNA reads TGTGCCAGCAGCTCGGACCTGATCGGGAATTCACCCCTCCACTTT. Its translation is CASSSDLIGNSPLHF. Complete variable domain (other parts from reference TRBV5-5 and TRBJ1-6): DAGVTQSPTHLIKTRGQQVTLRCSPISGHKSVSWYQQVLGQGPQFIFQYYEKEERGRGNFPDRFSARQFPNYSSELNVNALLLGDSALYLCASSSDLIGNSPLHFGNGTRLTVT.

The CDR3 sequence is CASSLIPGATDTQYF. The CDR3 DNA is TGTGCCAGCAGCTTAATCCCGGGAGCGACAGATACGCAGTATTTT. This chain connects TRBV7-7 to TRBJ2-3, with D perhaps matching TRBD2 (6 bases). The germline V and J ends were trimmed by 2 bases and 3 bases, with 12 bases remaining between them. Germline V gene sequence: CDR1 SSHAT, CDR2 FNYEAQ (reference sequence). The CDR3 contains 15 residues.

The chain links TRBV30 to TRBJ2-7; D is uncertain. The CDR3 contains 12 residues. V was clipped by 3 bases and J by 6 bases, with 12 bases between them. CDR1 and CDR2 (germline): GTSNPN, SVGIG (reference sequence). Here the CDR3 reads CAWSHERAEQYF. Written as DNA, the CDR3 is TGTGCCTGGAGCCACGAACGGGCCGAGCAGTACTTC.

The V call is TRBV10-3, the J call TRBJ2-3, with a tentative D call TRBD2 (6 bases). Trimming pared 2 bases from V and 2 bases from J, leaving 17 bases between. Germline assignment: CDR1 ENHRY and CDR2 SYGVKD. The CDR3 runs 17 residues. CDR3 amino acids: CAISEKNLPGATDTQYF. CDR3 bases: TGTGCCATCAGTGAGAAAAACCTGCCGGGAGCCACAGATACGCAGTATTTT.

This CDR3 reads CASSLPLYRARSEAFF. The CDR3 DNA reads TGTGCCAGCAGCTTGCCCCTTTACAGGGCCAGGAGTGAAGCTTTCTTT. The V and J genes are TRBV7-2 and TRBJ1-1; possible D gene TRBD1, 6 bases. This CDR3 is 16 amino acids long. Trimming pared 3 bases from V and 7 bases from J, leaving 21 bases between. From germline, CDR1 is SGHTA and CDR2 FQGNSA.

The CDR3 region has the DNA TGTGCCAGCAGTTACGGGCGAGAGCAGTTCTTC. Residues: CASSYGREQFF. The V and J genes are TRBV6-2 or TRBV6-3 and TRBJ2-1; D uncertain. The CDR3 has 11 amino acids. Looked up from germline, CDR1 is MNHEY and CDR2 is SVGEGT. Trimming removed 2 bases at V and 10 bases at J, with 6 bases between.

This clonotype occurred a few times. The chain couples TRBV6-4 to TRBJ1-5; possibly TRBD1 for D (5 bases). V gave up 9 bases and J gave up 2 bases, with 17 bases separating them. The CDR3 is made up of 15 amino acids. The germline V gene encodes CDR1 MRHNA and CDR2 SNTAGT. CDR3 in DNA: TGTGCCAGTCCTGACCGGGACTGCGGCAATCAGCCCCAGCATTTT. It codes for CASPDRDCGNQPQHF.

J is TRBJ2-2 and V is TRBV6-5; D not resolved. Per germline, CDR1 MNHEY and CDR2 SVGAGI. Trimming left V 2 bases short and J 0 bases short, with 10 bases between. The CDR3 is made up of 16 amino acids. Here the CDR3 DNA reads TGTGCCAGCAGTTACCGTCCGGTCCCGAACACCGGGGAGCTGTTTTTT. Its translation: CASSYRPVPNTGELFF.

This rearrangement joins TRBV14 to TRBJ2-5; D may be TRBD1 (6 bases). The CDR3 sequence is 13 residues long. The ends were cut back, 3 bases at V and 7 bases at J, with 12 bases in the middle. Germline-derived CDR1 and CDR2 are SGHDN and FVKESK. The CDR3 coding sequence is TGTGCCAGCAGCCACACAGGGTCTGGGACCCAGTACTTC. It specifies CASSHTGSGTQYF.

This clonotype was seen repeatedly, ten times or more. The rearrangement links TRBV20-1 to TRBJ2-1, with 12 nucleotides matching TRBD2. The CDR3 has 15 amino acids. Per the germline V gene, CDR1 is DFQATT and CDR2 is SNEGSKA (reference sequence). Losses at the gene ends were 0 bases for V and 8 bases for J; bases not matched to a gene: 5. The CDR3 here is CSARDATSGGHEQFF. The CDR3 DNA follows: TGCAGTGCTAGAGATGCGACTAGCGGGGGTCATGAGCAGTTCTTC.